This T cell receptor beta chain stems from a study of response to subunit inactivated influenza vaccine. One entry per CDR3 protein, called by TCRdb with MiXCR from the RT-PCR reads. The table shows roughly 670,000 distinct CDR3 sequences, with 11% to 15% occurring only once. A few counts support this clonotype. Trimming took off 1 base at V and 2 bases at J, with 16 bases between the two ends. The CDR3 runs to 17 residues. The clonotype was recovered from a man aged 50 to 59 who received an inactivated influenza vaccine. The chain couples TRBV12-3 or TRBV12-4 to TRBJ2-3; weak D call: TRBD2 (6 bases). Sequenced here: PBMCs from blood, sampled 14 days before vaccination. CDR3 DNA: TGTGCCAGCAGTTTAGAAAGGCGGTGGGACTCCACAGATACGCAGTATTTT. Protein product: CASSLERRWDSTDTQYF.